This T cell receptor (beta chain) was profiled in a study of radiotherapy plus CTLA-4 blockade in lung cancer. The CDR3 runs 14 residues. The V gene lost 1 base and the J gene lost 4 bases, with 11 bases spanning the gap. Germline V gene data show CDR1 as LGHNA and CDR2 as YSLEER. This clone has more than one count but fewer than ten. The assay was immunoSEQ multiplex PCR, and TCRdb's table has in-frame clones only and misses some. Among 20,000 to 30,000 clones listed, about four fifths were seen once. Sequencing used peripheral blood, obtained from a patient treated with radiotherapy plus ipilimumab. The chain combines TRBV4-3 with TRBJ2-7; D assignment may be TRBD1 or TRBD2 (6 bases each). The sequence was collected from a human donor with non-small cell lung cancer that progressed on radiotherapy plus ipilimumab. In nucleotides, the CDR3 is TGCGCCAGCAGCCAAGCCACAGGGACTTACGAGCAGTACTTC. Translating it yields CASSQATGTYEQYF.